The 15 T cell receptor beta chains in this list originate from one sample, sequenced in a study of blood T cell repertoires in COVID-19. Here immunoSEQ multiplex PCR was the method, and the copy in TCRdb shows in-frame clones only, minus some. The table includes about 190,000 clones, just under 85% detected once. Sequences were obtained from peripheral blood. These receptors originate from a woman aged 70-85 years with active or convalescent COVID-19.

The gene calls are TRBV19 and TRBJ2-1; TRBD2 aligns across 9 bases. V lost 7 bases to trimming and J lost 7 bases; unmatched junction nucleotides: 11. The CDR3 is 15 amino acids. The V gene's germline CDR1 is LNHDA and CDR2 SQIVND (reference sequence). The CDR3 reads CASKGGRALGNEQFF. The CDR3 nucleotides are TGTGCCAGTAAGGGCGGGAGGGCCCTGGGGAATGAGCAGTTCTTC.

The chain carries TRBV4-2 and TRBJ2-7, with a possible D match to TRBD2 (6 bases). This CDR3 spans 16 amino acids. The germline CDR1 and CDR2 sequences are LGHNA and YNFKEQ. V was shortened by 3 bases and J by 2 bases, with 17 bases between the two germline ends. The CDR3 DNA sequence: TGTGCCAGCAGCCATCCCCTCGGGACTCCTACCTACGAGCAGTACTTC. It yields the protein CASSHPLGTPTYEQYF.

In its sample, this clone was seen a few times. The chain recombines TRBV19 with TRBJ1-5; no clear D. This CDR3 comprises 15 residues. Per the germline V gene, CDR1 is LNHDA and CDR2 is SQIVND (reference sequence). V lost 0 bases to trimming and J lost 0 bases, with 6 bases between them. The CDR3, as DNA: TGTGCCAGTAGTATAGACGGACTTAGCAATCAGCCCCAGCATTTT. Its translation is CASSIDGLSNQPQHF.

The chain recombines TRBV6-1 with TRBJ2-7; 8 nucleotides line up with TRBD2. The CDR3 loop spans 14 amino acids. The ends lost 3 bases at V and 3 bases at J; junction bases unmatched: 4. Germline-derived CDR1 and CDR2 are MNHNS and SASEGT. In nucleotides, the CDR3 is TGTGCCAGCAGTGACCTAGCGGGCCGCTACGAGCAGTACTTC. It specifies CASSDLAGRYEQYF.

V and J are TRBV6-5 and TRBJ2-1, with a weak D call TRBD2 (6 bases). CDR1 and CDR2 (germline): MNHEY, SVGAGI. The CDR3 totals 15 residues. V gave up 7 bases and J gave up 2 bases, with 15 bases separating them. CDR3: CASTLTRTTYNEQFF. CDR3 bases: TGTGCCAGCACCCTGACTAGGACGACCTACAATGAGCAGTTCTTC.

This chain joins TRBV3-1 (or the pseudogene TRBV3-2) and TRBJ2-5, with 12 bases matching TRBD2. Losses at the gene ends were 4 bases for V and 2 bases for J; bases not matched to a gene: 17. CDR3 length equals 20 residues. Germline V gives CDR1 LGHDT, CDR2 YNNKEL (reference sequence). CDR3 nucleotide sequence: TGTGCCAGCAGCCGCTACAGACTAGCGGGAGATAGAGGACCTCAAGAGACCCAGTACTTC. It specifies CASSRYRLAGDRGPQETQYF.

The chain links TRBV3-1 (or the pseudogene TRBV3-2) to TRBJ2-1; possible D gene TRBD2, 6 bases. Trimming removed 4 bases at V and 0 bases at J, with 19 bases between. This CDR3 is built from 18 residues. CDR1 and CDR2 from the germline V gene are LGHDT and YNNKEL (reference sequence). For the CDR3, the DNA is TGTGCCAGCAGCCCGCCATTGGGACGGGGGAGCTCCTACAATGAGCAGTTCTTC. Translating it yields CASSPPLGRGSSYNEQFF.

A note on this clone: The junction departs from the called germline gene at one end, perhaps through a read error. V and J are TRBV7-7 and TRBJ2-3; D may be TRBD2 (5 bases). CDR1 and CDR2 from the germline V gene are SSHAT and FNYEAQ (reference sequence). The CDR3 has 15 amino acids. The CDR3 is CASSLARPISDTQYF. CDR3 nucleotide sequence: TGTGCTAGCAGCTTAGCGAGGCCAATTTCAGATACGCAGTATTTT.

The V call is TRBV19, the J call TRBJ1-2; TRBD1 matches at 9 bases. CDR1 LNHDA and CDR2 SQIVND come from the germline V gene (reference sequence). This CDR3 region has 14 residues. V was pared by 6 bases and J by 4 bases, with 6 bases of the junction left unmatched. CDR3 nucleotides: TGTGCCAGTAGACCGGGACAGGGTACCTATGGCTACACCTTC. It encodes CASRPGQGTYGYTF.

The CDR3 is CASSFRGWGYGYTF. The CDR3 nucleotides are TGTGCCAGCAGTTTTCGGGGGTGGGGCTATGGCTACACCTTC. The rearrangement joins TRBV27 to TRBJ1-2; the D gene is possibly TRBD1 (5 bases). The ends were cut back, 3 bases at V and 4 bases at J, with 12 bases in the middle. Germline V CDR1 and CDR2: MNHEY, SMNVEV (reference sequence). The CDR3 consists of 14 residues.

V is TRBV3-1 (or the pseudogene TRBV3-2) and J is TRBJ2-5; TRBD2 agrees at 14 bases. Germline V CDR1 and CDR2: LGHDT, YNNKEL (reference sequence). CDR3 size: 16 residues. Germline trimming cut 4 bases from V and 4 bases from J; bases unmatched to any gene: 5. The CDR3 region is CASSLETSGRGETQYF. CDR3 bases: TGTGCCAGCAGCCTGGAGACTAGCGGGAGGGGAGAGACCCAGTACTTC.

The chain has TRBV14 and TRBJ1-1; D is perhaps TRBD1 (5 bases). CDR1 and CDR2 (germline): SGHDN, FVKESK. V lost 4 bases, J lost 6 bases, and 12 bases lay in between. The CDR3 length is 13 residues. CDR3 region: CASSRRQISEAFF. The CDR3 region has the DNA TGTGCCAGCAGCCGACGACAGATCTCTGAAGCTTTCTTT.

CDR3 in amino acids: CATSDSYEQFF. CDR3 bases: TGTGCCACCAGTGATTCTTATGAGCAGTTCTTC. The chain uses TRBV24-1 and TRBJ2-1; D gene unclear. Per germline, CDR1 KGHDR and CDR2 SFDVKD. This CDR3 contains 11 residues. V shed 2 bases and J shed 8 bases, with 3 bases lying between them.

The genes are TRBV2 and TRBJ2-5, with 10 bases matching TRBD2. J was trimmed by 2 bases and V by 8 bases; bases with no gene match: 8. CDR1 is SNHLY, CDR2 FYNNEI, per germline. The CDR3 totals 15 residues. This CDR3 reads CASGSGTSEQETQYF. CDR3 nucleotides: TGTGCCAGCGGCTCCGGGACTAGCGAACAAGAGACCCAGTACTTC.

The chain employs TRBV19 and TRBJ2-2; tentative D call: TRBD2 (6 bases). The CDR3 is made up of 15 amino acids. V was pared by 4 bases and J by 9 bases, with 18 bases between. In germline, CDR1 is LNHDA, CDR2 SQIVND (reference sequence). The CDR3 coding sequence is TGTGCCAGTAGTACCCCTGACGGGAGTTTCCGGGAGCTGTTTTTT. Its protein product is CASSTPDGSFRELFF.